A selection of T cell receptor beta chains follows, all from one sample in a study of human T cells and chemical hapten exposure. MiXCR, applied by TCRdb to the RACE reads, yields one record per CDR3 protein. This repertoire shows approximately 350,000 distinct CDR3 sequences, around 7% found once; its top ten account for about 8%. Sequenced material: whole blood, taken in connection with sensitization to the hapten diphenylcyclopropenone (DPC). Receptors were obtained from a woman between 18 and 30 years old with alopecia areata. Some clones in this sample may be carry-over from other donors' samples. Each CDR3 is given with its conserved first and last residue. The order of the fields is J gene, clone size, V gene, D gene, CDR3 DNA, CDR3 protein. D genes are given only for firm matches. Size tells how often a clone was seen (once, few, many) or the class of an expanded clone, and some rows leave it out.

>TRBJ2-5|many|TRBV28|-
TGTGCCAGCAGTTTAGTAGCGGATTTCAACCAAGAGACCCAGTACTTC
CASSLVADFNQETQYF
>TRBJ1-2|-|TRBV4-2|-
TGTGCCAGCAGCCAAGAGGCAGGGTATGACGGCTACACCTTC
CASSQEAGYDGYTF
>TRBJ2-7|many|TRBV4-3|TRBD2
TGCGCCAGCAGCCACGCCCCCGGGACTAGCGACGAGCAGTACTTC
CASSHAPGTSDEQYF
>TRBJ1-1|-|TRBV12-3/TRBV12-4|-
TGTGCCAGCAGTAAGATGACAGCGAACACTGAAGCTTTCTTT
CASSKMTANTEAFF
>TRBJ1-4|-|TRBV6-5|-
TGTGCCAGCAGTTACCTGGGGGGCGTGGGGTCTGAAAAACTGTTTTTT
CASSYLGGVGSEKLFF
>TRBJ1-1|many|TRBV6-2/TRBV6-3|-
TGTGCCAGCAGTAGGCGACGGAACACTGAAGCTTTCTTT
CASSRRRNTEAFF
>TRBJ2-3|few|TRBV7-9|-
TGTGCCAGCAGACTTAATAGAGATACGCAGTATTTT
CASRLNRDTQYF
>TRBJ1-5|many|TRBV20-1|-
TGCAGTGCTCGCTCCAACACTGGAGGCAATCAGCCCCAGCATTTT
CSARSNTGGNQPQHF
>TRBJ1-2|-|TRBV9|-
TGTGCCAGCAGCGTAGGTCAAAACAGAAACTATGGCTACACCTTC
CASSVGQNRNYGYTF
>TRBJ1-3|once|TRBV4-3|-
TGCGCCAGCAGCCAAGATGGGATCAGGGGATCTGGAAACACCATATATTTT
CASSQDGIRGSGNTIYF
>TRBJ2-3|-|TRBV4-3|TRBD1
TGCGCCAGCGGAGCGGGACAGGGATATTCGGATACGCAGTATTTT
CASGAGQGYSDTQYF
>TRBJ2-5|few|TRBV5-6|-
TGTGCCAGCAGCTTTTCGTCGGTCGGAGAGACCCAGTACTTC
CASSFSSVGETQYF
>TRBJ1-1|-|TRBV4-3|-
TGCGCCAGCAGCCAAGACCCGGTCCCAGTCACTGAAGCTTTCTTT
CASSQDPVPVTEAFF
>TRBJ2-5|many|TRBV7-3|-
TGTGCCAGCAGCTTAATGGCAGGGGGGTTAGAGACCCAGTACTTC
CASSLMAGGLETQYF
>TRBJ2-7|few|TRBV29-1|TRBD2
TGCAGCGTTCTCCCTAGCGGGGGGCCCGACTACGAGCAGTACTTC
CSVLPSGGPDYEQYF
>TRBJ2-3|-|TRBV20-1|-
TGCAGTGCCACCACTCCCGCTAGCACAGATACGCAGTATTTT
CSATTPASTDTQYF
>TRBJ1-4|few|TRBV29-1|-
TGCAGCGTTGGGAGAACTGGGGGAAAACTGTTTTTT
CSVGRTGGKLFF
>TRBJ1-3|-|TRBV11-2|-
TGTGCCAGCAGCCTAGGGGGGGGCTCTGGAAACACCATATATTTT
CASSLGGGSGNTIYF
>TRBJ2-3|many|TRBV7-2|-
TGTGCCAGCAACCCTAGTTACGGTACGCAGTATTTT
CASNPSYGTQYF
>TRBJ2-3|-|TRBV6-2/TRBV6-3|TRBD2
TGTGCCAGCAGTTACTCGACCCGCTTTCAGACTAGCGGGGGACCGGGTACGCAGTATTTT
CASSYSTRFQTSGGPGTQYF
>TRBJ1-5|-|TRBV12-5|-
TGTGCTAGTGGTAACAATCAGCCCCAGCATTTT
CASGNNQPQHF
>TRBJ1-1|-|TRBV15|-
TGTGCCACCAGCTTTGGGGGGGACACTGAAGCTTTCTTT
CATSFGGDTEAFF
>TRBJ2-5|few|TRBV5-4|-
TGTGCCAGCAGCTTGCTATCACCTGAGGAGACCCAGTACTTC
CASSLLSPEETQYF
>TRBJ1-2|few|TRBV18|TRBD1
TGTGCCAGCTCAGAGTGGACAGGAGAGAACTATGGCTACACCTTC
CASSEWTGENYGYTF
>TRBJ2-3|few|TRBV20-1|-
TGCAGTGCTGAACGGACTAGCACAGATACGCAGTATTTT
CSAERTSTDTQYF
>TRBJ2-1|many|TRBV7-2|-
TGTGCCAGCAGCCCGCCGGGAGTTGAGCAGTTCTTC
CASSPPGVEQFF
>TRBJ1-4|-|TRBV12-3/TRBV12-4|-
TGTGCCAGCGGGGCGGCAACTAATGAAAAACCGTTTTTT
CASGAATNEKPFF
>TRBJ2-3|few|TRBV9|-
TGTGCCAGCTCAACGACTAGCACAGATACGCAGTATTTT
CASSTTSTDTQYF
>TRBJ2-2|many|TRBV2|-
TGTGCCAGCAGCCGGCGCACCGGGGAGCTGTTTTTT
CASSRRTGELFF
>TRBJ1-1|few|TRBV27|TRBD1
TGTGCCAGCAGGGAAGATTCCGGGACAGAGCACACTGAAGCTTTCTTT
CASREDSGTEHTEAFF
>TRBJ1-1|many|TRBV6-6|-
TGTGCCAGCAGCCCCCAGGACAGTAGAATGAACACTGAAGCTTTCTTT
CASSPQDSRMNTEAFF
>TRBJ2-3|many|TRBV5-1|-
TGCGCCAGCAAGAAGGATCCGGGAACGGATACGCAGTATTTT
CASKKDPGTDTQYF
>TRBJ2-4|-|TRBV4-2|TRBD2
TGTGCCAGCATGGGGCTAGCGGGGGGGAAAAACATTCAGTACTTC
CASMGLAGGKNIQYF
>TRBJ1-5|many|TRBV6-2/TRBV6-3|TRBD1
TGTGCCAGCACGCCAGGGGGCTGGCAGCCCCAGCATTTT
CASTPGGWQPQHF
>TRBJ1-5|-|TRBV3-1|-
TGTGCCAGCAGCCAAGGATCAGGTTTGGTTGGACAGCCCCAGCATTTT
CASSQGSGLVGQPQHF
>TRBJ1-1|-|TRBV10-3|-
TGTGCCATCAGTGATTTCCGAGACACTTTGAACACTGAAGCTTTCTTT
CAISDFRDTLNTEAFF
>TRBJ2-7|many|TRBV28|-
TGTGCCAGCCACAGGGCAATCGACGAGCAGTACTTC
CASHRAIDEQYF
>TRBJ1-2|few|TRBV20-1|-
TGCAGTGCAGCAGGGTCAGGAGGCTACACCTTC
CSAAGSGGYTF
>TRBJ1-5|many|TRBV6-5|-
TGTGCCAGCAGTTACGGACAGTCAAGACCCCAGCATTTT
CASSYGQSRPQHF
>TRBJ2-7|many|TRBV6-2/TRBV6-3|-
TGTGCCAGCAGCAAATTAACCGACGGGGCTCGAAGCGAGCAGTACTTC
CASSKLTDGARSEQYF
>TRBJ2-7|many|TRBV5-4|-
TGTGCCAGCAGCTTGGGGGGGGCAGAGTACGAGCAGTACTTC
CASSLGGAEYEQYF
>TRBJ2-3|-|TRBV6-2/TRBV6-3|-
TGTGCCAGCAGAGTGGCTGGCCGAGGCGTTAGCACAGATACGCAGTATTTT
CASRVAGRGVSTDTQYF
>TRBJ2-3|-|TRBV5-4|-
TGTGCCAGCTCTAGGACTCCCACAGATACGCAGTATTTT
CASSRTPTDTQYF
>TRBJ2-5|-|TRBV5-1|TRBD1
TGCGCCAGCAGCATACAGGGGTACCAAGAGACCCAGTACTTC
CASSIQGYQETQYF
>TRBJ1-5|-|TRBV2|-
TGTGCCAGCAGTGAAGCCGGGGCAGCTCAGCCCCAGCATTTT
CASSEAGAAQPQHF
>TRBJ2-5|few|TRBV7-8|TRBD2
TGTGCCAGCAGCCCTTTTCCTAGCGGGGTGCCCCCAGAGACCCAGTACTTC
CASSPFPSGVPPETQYF
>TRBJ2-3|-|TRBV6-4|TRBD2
TGTGCCAGCAGTGACTCAGATAATGGGACTAGCGGGGGCGCTCGGGGAACAGATACGCAGTATTTT
CASSDSDNGTSGGARGTDTQYF
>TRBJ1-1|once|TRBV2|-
TGTACCAGCGTTGCCCAGGGACACACTGAAGCTTTCTTT
CTSVAQGHTEAFF
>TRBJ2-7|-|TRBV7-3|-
TGTGCCAGCAGCCTAAATTCCAGGGCCTACGAGCAGTACTTC
CASSLNSRAYEQYF
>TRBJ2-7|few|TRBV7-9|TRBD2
TGTGCCAGCAGCTCGGAGCGGGGGTCCCCCCACGAGCAGTACTTC
CASSSERGSPHEQYF
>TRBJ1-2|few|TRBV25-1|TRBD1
TGTGCCAGCAGTGGCGGGACAGCCTACTATGGCTACACCTTC
CASSGGTAYYGYTF